This T cell receptor beta chain was obtained from a study of cytomegalovirus exposure and HLA in healthy donors. Study-level findings and limits: Later on, a genetic analysis was performed. It linked a missense variant in DCLRE1C with V- and J-gene trimming of TCR beta. Clonal expansion, a later analysis showed, was greater in HLA-associated TCR beta chains than in equally common others.

This clone was detected only a few times. Its antigen is unknown. PCR used 60 Vbeta primers and 13 Jbeta primers. Per the original methods: In a later analysis, around 10 million of 65 million to 90 million unique beta chains occurred in at least two donors. Sequenced by immunoSEQ multiplex PCR; TCRdb stores in-frame clones only, minus some. That table furnishes V, J and clone size, whereas the DNA furnished D and trimming. The sample records around 130,000 clones, roughly three fifths being singletons. While unrecorded immune exposures were likely, the donors were nominally healthy when sampled. This CDR3 has 14 amino acids. V lost 5 bases and J lost 6, with 13 bases in between. Germline V gene sequence: CDR1 SGHTA, CDR2 FQGTGA.

This sequence originates from a male donor in good health and CMV-seronegative. The sequenced sample consisted of PBMCs. This chain connects TRBV7-3 to TRBJ2-2; tentatively, D is TRBD1 (6 bases). The CDR3 sequence is CASSQHRDAGELFF. CDR3 nucleotides: TGTGCCAGCAGCCAGCACAGGGATGCCGGGGAGCTGTTTTTT.